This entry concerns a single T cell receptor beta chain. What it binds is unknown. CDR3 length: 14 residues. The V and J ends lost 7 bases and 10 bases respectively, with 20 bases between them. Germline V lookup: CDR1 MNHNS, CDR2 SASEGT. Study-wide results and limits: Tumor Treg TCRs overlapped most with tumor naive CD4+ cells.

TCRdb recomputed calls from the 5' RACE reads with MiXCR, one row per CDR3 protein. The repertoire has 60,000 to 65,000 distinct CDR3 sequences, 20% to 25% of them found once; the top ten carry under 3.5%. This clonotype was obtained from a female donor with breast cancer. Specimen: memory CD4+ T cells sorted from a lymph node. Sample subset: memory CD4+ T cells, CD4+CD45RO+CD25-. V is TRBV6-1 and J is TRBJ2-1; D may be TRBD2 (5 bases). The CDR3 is CASTVYQHGREQFF. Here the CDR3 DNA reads TGTGCCAGCACTGTATATCAGCATGGGAGAGAGCAGTTCTTC.